The 30 T cell receptor beta chains below come from one sample, sequenced in a study of radiotherapy plus CTLA-4 blockade in lung cancer. Sequenced by immunoSEQ multiplex PCR; TCRdb stores in-frame clones only, minus some. Here the sample spans about 97,000 clones, approximately 72% being singletons. Sequencing used peripheral blood, obtained from a patient treated with radiotherapy plus ipilimumab. These receptors were obtained from a human donor with non-small cell lung cancer who had a partial response to radiotherapy plus ipilimumab. Some clones in this sample may be carry-over from other donors' samples.

This chain connects TRBV9 to TRBJ1-2; TRBD1 aligns across 8 bases. Germline V CDR1 and CDR2: SGDLS, YYNGEE. V was pared by 4 bases and J by 0 bases, with 5 bases of the junction left unmatched. The CDR3 is made up of 15 amino acids. The CDR3 loop is CASSPGTGANYGYTF. The CDR3 DNA reads TGTGCCAGCAGCCCCGGGACAGGAGCTAACTATGGCTACACCTTC. The full variable domain, with the rest looked up from reference TRBV9 and TRBJ1-2, is DSGVTQTPKHLITATGQRVTLRCSPRSGDLSVYWYQQSLDQGLQFLIQYYNGEERAKGNILERFSAQQFPDLHSELNLSSLELGDSALYFCASSPGTGANYGYTFGSGTRLTVV.

The chain links TRBV10-1 to TRBJ2-1; 13 bases align to TRBD2. The CDR3 is 17 amino acids. Germline values: CDR1 WNHNN, CDR2 SYGVQD (reference sequence). V lost 1 base to trimming and J lost 9 bases; unmatched junction nucleotides: 9. In nucleotides, the CDR3 is TGCGCCAGCAGTGAGTTACCCGGGACTAGCGGGAAAGTTGAGCAGTTCTTC. Translation gives CASSELPGTSGKVEQFF.

This clone has a handful of counts. The J gene is TRBJ2-7, the V gene TRBV18, with 9 positions matching TRBD2. The V segment lost 6 bases and the J segment 5 bases; nucleotides outside the gene matches: 11. Germline CDR1 KGHSH, CDR2 LQKENI. CDR3 size: 15 residues. The CDR3 region is CASSPTSGPRNEQYF. Here the CDR3 DNA reads TGTGCCAGCTCCCCTACTAGCGGGCCCAGGAACGAGCAGTACTTC.

The V and J genes are TRBV11-2 and TRBJ1-5; D unclear. CDR1 SGHAT and CDR2 FQNNGV come from the germline V gene. Trimming pared 3 bases from V and 0 bases from J, leaving 12 bases between. The CDR3 consists of 16 residues. DNA for the CDR3: TGTGCCAGCAGCTTGGGCGCCGCCTATAGCAATCAGCCCCAGCATTTT. This gives the protein CASSLGAAYSNQPQHF. The entire variable domain, with the rest obtained from reference TRBV11-2 and TRBJ1-5, is as follows: EAGVAQSPRYKIIEKRQSVAFWCNPISGHATLYWYQQILGQGPKLLIQFQNNGVVDDSQLPKDRFSAERLKGVDSTLKIQPAKLEDSAVYLCASSLGAAYSNQPQHFGDGTRLSIL.

V is TRBV7-3 and J is TRBJ2-2, with unresolved D. This CDR3 has 13 residues. CDR1 and CDR2 from the germline V gene are SGHTA and FQGTGA. The germline V and J ends were trimmed by 2 bases and 9 bases, with 10 bases remaining between them. The CDR3 DNA reads TGTGCCAGCAGCTTAGACAATGCGAGGGAGCTGTTTTTT. Residues: CASSLDNARELFF.

V is TRBV2 and J is TRBJ1-5; tentative D call: TRBD1 (5 bases). Germline V gene data show CDR1 as SNHLY and CDR2 as FYNNEI. The CDR3 is 14 residues long. V shed 5 bases and J shed 3 bases, with 11 bases lying between them. The DNA for the CDR3 is TGTGCCAGCAGTCTCCGACAGCACAATCAGCCCCAGCATTTT. Protein product: CASSLRQHNQPQHF.

The CDR3 loop is CASSPVDRGVEKLFF. The CDR3 DNA follows: TGCGCCAGCAGCCCGGTCGACAGGGGGGTTGAAAAACTGTTTTTT. This sequence joins TRBV4-3 and TRBJ1-4, with 9 nucleotides matching TRBD1. The ends lost 4 bases at V and 7 bases at J; junction bases unmatched: 7. Germline loops: CDR1 LGHNA, CDR2 YSLEER. The CDR3 spans 15 residues.

The rearrangement links TRBV7-9 to TRBJ2-7; TRBD2 agrees at 11 bases. CDR3 length: 16 amino acids. V lost 4 bases, J lost 7 bases, and 12 bases stayed unmatched. Germline V CDR1 and CDR2: SEHNR, FQNEAQ (reference sequence). CDR3: CASSSTTSGNHQEQYF. As DNA, the CDR3 is TGTGCCAGCAGCTCAACGACTAGCGGGAACCATCAGGAGCAGTACTTC.

V is TRBV11-2 and J is TRBJ2-5; D ambiguous. V was clipped by 1 base and J by 0 bases, with 6 bases between them. This CDR3 is built from 14 residues. Germline values: CDR1 SGHAT, CDR2 FQNNGV. The CDR3 is CASSLGAYQETQYF. In DNA form, the CDR3 reads TGTGCCAGCAGCTTAGGGGCTTACCAAGAGACCCAGTACTTC. Variable domain in full (rest from reference TRBV11-2 and TRBJ2-5): EAGVAQSPRYKIIEKRQSVAFWCNPISGHATLYWYQQILGQGPKLLIQFQNNGVVDDSQLPKDRFSAERLKGVDSTLKIQPAKLEDSAVYLCASSLGAYQETQYFGPGTRLLVL.

The chain couples TRBV7-9 to TRBJ2-7; a possible D gene is TRBD2 (6 bases). Germline V CDR1 and CDR2: SEHNR, FQNEAQ (reference sequence). Trimming took 3 bases from V and 5 from J, leaving 17 bases between them. This CDR3 comprises 15 residues. CDR3 DNA sequence: TGTGCCAGCAGCTTCGGGGGAACGGTATTGAACGAGCAGTACTTC. It specifies CASSFGGTVLNEQYF.

The rearrangement links TRBV4-2 to TRBJ1-6, with D perhaps TRBD1 (5 bases). Germline V gene data show CDR1 as LGHNA and CDR2 as YNFKEQ. The CDR3 is 14 residues long. Trimming took off 2 bases at V and 10 bases at J, with 12 bases between the two ends. This CDR3 is CASSQSGLQSPLHF. The CDR3 coding sequence is TGTGCCAGCAGCCAATCAGGGTTGCAGTCACCCCTCCACTTT.

This chain uses TRBV5-4 with TRBJ1-2; a weak D match, TRBD1 (6 bases). The CDR3 covers 15 residues. CDR1 and CDR2 (germline): SGHNT, YYREEE (reference sequence). The ends were cut back, 0 bases at V and 2 bases at J, with 11 bases in the middle. This CDR3 is CASSLAQRGNYGYTF. CDR3 nucleotide sequence: TGTGCCAGCAGCTTGGCCCAAAGGGGGAACTATGGCTACACCTTC.

The chain links TRBV7-9 to TRBJ2-7; 7 positions match TRBD1. The CDR3 is 15 amino acids. Germline CDR1 SEHNR, CDR2 FQNEAQ (reference sequence). J was trimmed by 9 bases and V by 4 bases; bases with no gene match: 15. The CDR3 DNA follows: TGTGCCAGCAGCTCCCAGGGACAGCTATTAGTGGGGCAGTACTTC. This translates into CASSSQGQLLVGQYF.

The V call is TRBV15, the J call TRBJ1-5; no definite D call. This CDR3 has 18 amino acids. V was shortened by 0 bases and J by 1 base, with 16 bases between the two germline ends. In germline, CDR1 is LNHNV, CDR2 YYDKDF (reference sequence). CDR3 loop: CATSRDHRSDWSNQPQHF. CDR3 DNA: TGTGCCACCAGCAGAGATCACAGATCCGATTGGAGCAATCAGCCCCAGCATTTT.

This clone was detected a few times. The chain is built from TRBV2 and TRBJ2-5; 8 nucleotides match TRBD1. Looked up from germline, CDR1 is SNHLY and CDR2 is FYNNEI. CDR3 length: 15 amino acids. V shed 4 bases, J shed 5 bases, and the junction held 9 bases outside the gene matches. The CDR3 bases are TGTGCCAGCAGTGCCCAGAGGAACAGGGGGGAGACCCAGTACTTC. Translated: CASSAQRNRGETQYF.

This chain connects TRBV7-8 to TRBJ1-5; no definite D call. The length of the CDR3 is 16 residues. Germline CDR1 and CDR2: SGHVS and FQNEAQ. The V end was cut by 1 base, the J end by 0 bases, with 10 bases between. The CDR3 bases are TGTGCCAGCAGCTTAGACGGCGGCCATAGCAATCAGCCCCAGCATTTT. Residues: CASSLDGGHSNQPQHF.

A remark on this clone: This sample includes further DNA sequences coding for the same CDR3. The chain carries TRBV4-2 and TRBJ2-5, with no clear D. The CDR3 runs 11 residues. V shed 1 base and J shed 8 bases, with 5 bases lying between them. In germline, CDR1 is LGHNA, CDR2 YNFKEQ. The CDR3 reads CASSQGGTQYF. Written as DNA, the CDR3 is TGTGCCAGCAGCCAAGGCGGAACCCAGTACTTC.

This rearrangement joins TRBV4-2 to TRBJ2-7, with D possibly TRBD2 on 5 matching bases. V lost 1 base to trimming and J lost 2 bases, with 12 bases between them. Germline loops: CDR1 LGHNA, CDR2 YNFKEQ. The CDR3 has 15 residues. The CDR3 DNA reads as TGTGCCAGCAGCCAAGCGGGTGGAGGTACCTACGAGCAGTACTTC. This gives the protein CASSQAGGGTYEQYF.

This clone was recorded a few times. The chain couples TRBV4-3 to TRBJ2-3; 10 nucleotides match TRBD1. V lost 4 bases to trimming and J lost 2 bases; unmatched junction nucleotides: 15. The CDR3 has 19 residues. Germline assignment: CDR1 LGHNA and CDR2 YSLEER. The CDR3 region is CASSREMAAGTGDTDTQYF. DNA of the CDR3: TGCGCCAGCAGCCGAGAGATGGCGGCCGGGACAGGGGACACAGATACGCAGTATTTT.

V gene TRBV7-3 combines with J gene TRBJ1-1; D might be TRBD1 (6 bases). Per germline, CDR1 SGHTA and CDR2 FQGTGA. The CDR3 consists of 13 residues. V was pared by 5 bases and J by 1 base, with 8 bases between. The CDR3 sequence is CASSVQGNTEAFF. The CDR3, as DNA: TGTGCCAGCAGCGTACAGGGGAACACTGAAGCTTTCTTT.

This chain links TRBV11-3 with TRBJ2-1, with 12 bases matching TRBD2. CDR3 length: 16 amino acids. CDR1 is SGHNT, CDR2 YENEEA, per germline. Losses at the gene ends were 1 base for V and 2 bases for J; bases not matched to a gene: 0. The DNA of the CDR3 is TGTGCCAGCAGCTTAGGACTAGCGGGAGCCTACAATGAGCAGTTCTTC. Residues: CASSLGLAGAYNEQFF.

In DNA, the CDR3 is TGTGCCAGCAGTTACCTAGCGGGAGGACAAGAGACCCAGTACTTC. Protein product: CASSYLAGGQETQYF. The chain recombines TRBV28 with TRBJ2-5; TRBD2 matches at 11 bases. J lost 2 bases, V lost 4 bases, and 3 bases had no gene match. The CDR3 sequence is 15 residues long. The germline CDR1 and CDR2 sequences are MDHEN and SYDVKM.

V is TRBV5-1 and J is TRBJ2-2; 7 bases are shared with TRBD2. V gave up 4 bases and J gave up 1 base; unmatched junction bases: 7. CDR3 length equals 16 residues. CDR1 and CDR2 from the germline V gene are SGHRS and YFSETQ. In nucleotides, the CDR3 is TGCGCCAGCAGCGCAAGAGCGGGGATGAACACCGGGGAGCTGTTTTTT. Amino acid sequence: CASSARAGMNTGELFF.

This clone was counted between two and nine times. This rearrangement joins TRBV18 to TRBJ1-3; D gene uncertain. This CDR3 is built from 14 residues. The V and J ends lost 1 base and 4 bases respectively, with 8 bases between them. Per the germline V gene, CDR1 is KGHSH and CDR2 is LQKENI. CDR3 sequence reads: CASSPRQSGNTIYF. DNA for the CDR3: TGTGCCAGCTCACCACGCCAGTCCGGAAACACCATATATTTT.

The chain uses TRBV6-6 and TRBJ1-5; 7 nucleotides line up with TRBD1. The germline CDR1 and CDR2 sequences are MNHNY and SVGAGI (reference sequence). The CDR3 sequence is 16 residues long. J was trimmed by 6 bases and V by 2 bases; bases with no gene match: 10. Here the CDR3 DNA reads TGTGCCAGCAGTTACAGGGGGCAGGGAACAGGTCAGCCCCAGCATTTT. Its translation is CASSYRGQGTGQPQHF.

The chain employs TRBV19 and TRBJ2-1; 10 positions agree with TRBD2. The V and J ends lost 6 bases and 8 bases, in that order; junction bases with no gene match: 10. CDR1 LNHDA and CDR2 SQIVND come from the germline V gene (reference sequence). The CDR3 runs 15 residues. CDR3: CASSYGASGGDEQFF. The CDR3 DNA reads TGTGCCAGTAGCTATGGGGCTAGCGGGGGTGATGAGCAGTTCTTC.

V gene TRBV6-1 combines with J gene TRBJ2-1, with D unresolved. The CDR3 sequence is 15 residues long. Germline V lookup: CDR1 MNHNS, CDR2 SASEGT. V was pared by 6 bases and J by 5 bases, with 17 bases between. Here the CDR3 reads CASREALGWNNEQFF. CDR3 in DNA: TGTGCCAGCAGAGAGGCCTTAGGTTGGAACAATGAGCAGTTCTTC.

This chain joins TRBV7-8 and TRBJ2-1; 10 nucleotides match TRBD2. This CDR3 region has 17 residues. CDR1 SGHVS and CDR2 FQNEAQ come from the germline V gene. J was trimmed by 6 bases and V by 3 bases; bases with no gene match: 11. CDR3 region: CASSFWPLAGVSNEQFF. The CDR3 bases are TGTGCCAGCAGCTTTTGGCCCCTAGCGGGAGTTAGCAATGAGCAGTTCTTC.

The chain joins TRBV19 to TRBJ2-2; 8 bases align to TRBD2. This CDR3 has 14 amino acids. Germline V gene data show CDR1 as LNHDA and CDR2 as SQIVND (reference sequence). V shed 8 bases and J 0 bases; nucleotides not matched to a gene: 2. The CDR3 DNA follows: TGTGCCAGTTATAGCGGGACGAACACCGGGGAGCTGTTTTTT. Its protein product is CASYSGTNTGELFF.

The V gene is TRBV25-1, the J gene TRBJ2-5; 10 bases line up with TRBD1. This CDR3 region has 16 residues. Germline values: CDR1 MGHDK, CDR2 SYGVNS. The ends lost 4 bases at V and 4 bases at J; junction bases unmatched: 9. CDR3: CASSGLGTGVGETQYF. CDR3 in DNA: TGTGCCAGCAGTGGCCTCGGGACAGGGGTCGGAGAGACCCAGTACTTC. The variable domain in full, completed from reference TRBV25-1 and TRBJ2-5, reads EADIYQTPRYLVIGTGKKITLECSQTMGHDKMYWYQQDPGMELHLIHYSYGVNSTEKGDLSSESTVSRIRTEHFPLTLESARPSHTSQYLCASSGLGTGVGETQYFGPGTRLLVL.